This T cell receptor (beta chain) stems from a study of T cells in Graves' hyperthyroidism and ophthalmopathy. Study outcomes and limitations: A model using 13 V-J features told ophthalmopathy apart from stable hyperthyroidism.

V shed 6 bases and J shed 3 bases, with 15 bases lying between them. The CDR3 runs 14 residues. The germline gives CDR1 LGHNT, CDR2 FRNRAP. This clonotype was recorded at least ten times. Its antigen is still unknown. Graves' hyperthyroidism was deemed stable given no ophthalmopathy progression within 18 months. With a duration under 2 months, the hyperthyroidism was newly diagnosed in patients aged 18 to 65. TCR beta CDR3 regions were amplified from RNA transcripts. A set of HTBI primers served as the primers for a first-round RT-PCR of the TCR CDR3. Each CDR3 protein gets one entry after TCRdb re-called the multiplex PCR reads with MiXCR. This table has fewer than 700,000 distinct CDR3 sequences, about 16% appearing once.

The sequenced material came from blood. The V and J genes are TRBV12-5 and TRBJ2-7; unclear D gene. The source of this sequence is a woman younger than 45 with Graves' hyperthyroidism. The CDR3 loop reads CASGTALIGYEQYF. DNA for the CDR3: TGTGCTAGTGGGACGGCCCTTATCGGCTACGAGCAGTACTTC.